The T cell receptor (beta chain) described here comes from a study of PD-1 blockade in classical Hodgkin lymphoma (dated by TCRdb to the early 2020s). Study-level background: To define a peripheral blood immune signature of response to PD-1 blockade in classical Hodgkin lymphoma, the study combined TCR beta sequencing with CyTOF. Findings and caveats that apply to the study as a whole: The study was restricted to a single clinical trial cohort, and the causes of repertoire differences, possibly disease activity or prior therapy, were left undefined. Baseline TCR diversity was reported to be lower in newly diagnosed patients than in healthy donors, and even lower in relapsed/refractory patients.

As concerns this clone: What antigen it recognizes has not been identified. The record has no base qualities; no much larger clone is one base away.

The sample's time point label, decoded: newly diagnosed, previously untreated cHL patient sample. PBMCs from patients with newly diagnosed, previously untreated classical Hodgkin lymphoma were sequenced as a comparison group for the relapsed/refractory trial patients. Peripheral blood was collected in 8 mL Vacutainer Cell Preparation Tubes, from which PBMCs were isolated by centrifugation and then cryopreserved. The Qiagen DNeasy kit was used to extract genomic DNA from unsorted PBMCs and from the negatively selected CD4+ and CD8+ fractions. TCR beta CDR3 regions were amplified by immunoSEQ multiplex PCR using primers annealing to V and J segments. Amplification bias was minimized using a synthetic immune receptor repertoire, and residual bias was removed computationally after sequencing. In the authors' own workflow: Custom Python scripts were used to quantify repertoire diversity as the Shannon entropy index. The unsorted, CD4+ and CD8+ repertoires were each analyzed separately, with the exception of combined analyses, where CD4+ and CD8+ sequences were merged in silico. This is the immuneACCESS table as TCRdb keeps it, with only in-frame sequences that have V and J called. A part of the clones is gone; compared with another copy, unresolved V genes explain less than half, and the rest is unexplained. V, J and clone size were drawn from that table, and D and trimming were deduced from the DNA. This sample lists 45,000 or so clones; roughly 91% were detected once. The ten largest account for approximately 4.9% of the sample.

Including the terminal cysteine and phenylalanine, the CDR3 comprises 14 residues. The sequence is cut down to CDR3 DNA, 42 bases in frame from base 1. Via the germline V gene, CDR1 is SNHLY and CDR2 FYNNEI. V is pared back by 2 bases and J by 10 bases, with 15 bases lying between the germline termini. Sequencing input: peripheral blood mononuclear cells (PBMCs). This receptor was identified in a human donor with classical Hodgkin lymphoma. The V and J genes are TRBV2 and TRBJ2-1, with an unclear D gene assignment. The CDR3 has the sequence CASSEPPLTGEQFF. The DNA reads TGTGCCAGCAGTGAACCCCCGTTGACCGGGGAGCAGTTCTTC.